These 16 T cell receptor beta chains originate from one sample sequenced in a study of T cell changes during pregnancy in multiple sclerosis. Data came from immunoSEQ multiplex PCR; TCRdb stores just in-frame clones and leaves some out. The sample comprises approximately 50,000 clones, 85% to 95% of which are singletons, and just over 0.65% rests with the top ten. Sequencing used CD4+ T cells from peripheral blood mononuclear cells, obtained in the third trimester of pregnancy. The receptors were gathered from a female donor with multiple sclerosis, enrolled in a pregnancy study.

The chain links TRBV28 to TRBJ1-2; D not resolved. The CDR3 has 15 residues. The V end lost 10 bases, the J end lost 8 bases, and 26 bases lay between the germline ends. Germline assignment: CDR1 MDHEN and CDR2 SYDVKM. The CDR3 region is CATLTLLAWLKGYTF. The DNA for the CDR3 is TGTGCCACCCTGACTTTGTTAGCCTGGCTGAAGGGCTACACCTTC.

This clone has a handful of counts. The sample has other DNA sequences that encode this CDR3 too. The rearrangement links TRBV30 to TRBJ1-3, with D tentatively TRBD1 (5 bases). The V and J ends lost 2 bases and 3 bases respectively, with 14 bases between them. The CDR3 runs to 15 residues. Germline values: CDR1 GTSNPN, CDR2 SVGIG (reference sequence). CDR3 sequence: CAWSRDSGSGNTIYF. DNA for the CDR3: TGTGCCTGGAGTCGGGACTCAGGGAGTGGAAACACCATATATTTT.

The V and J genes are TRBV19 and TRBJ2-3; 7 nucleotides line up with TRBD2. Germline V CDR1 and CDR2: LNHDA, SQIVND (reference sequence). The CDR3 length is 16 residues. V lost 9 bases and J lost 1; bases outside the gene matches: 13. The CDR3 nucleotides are TGTGCCAGCAGCCCCAACGGGGGGAGGCGCACAGATACGCAGTATTTT. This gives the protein CASSPNGGRRTDTQYF.

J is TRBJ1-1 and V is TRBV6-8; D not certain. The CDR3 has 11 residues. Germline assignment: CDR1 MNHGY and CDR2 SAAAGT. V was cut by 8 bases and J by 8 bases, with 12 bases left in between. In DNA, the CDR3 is TGTGCCAGCGGCGGGGAAGAAGAAGCTTTCTTT. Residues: CASGGEEEAFF.

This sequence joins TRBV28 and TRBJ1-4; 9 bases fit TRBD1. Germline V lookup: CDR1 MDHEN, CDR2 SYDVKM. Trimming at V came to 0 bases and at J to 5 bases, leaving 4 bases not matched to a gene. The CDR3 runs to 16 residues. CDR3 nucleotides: TGTGCCAGCAGTTTATGGATCGGGACAGGGAATGAAAAACTGTTTTTT. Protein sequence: CASSLWIGTGNEKLFF. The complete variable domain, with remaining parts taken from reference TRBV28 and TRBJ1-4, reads DVKVTQSSRYLVKRTGEKVFLECVQDMDHENMFWYRQDPGLGLRLIYFSYDVKMKEKGDIPEGYSVSREKKERFSLILESASTNQTSMYLCASSLWIGTGNEKLFFGSGTQLSVL.

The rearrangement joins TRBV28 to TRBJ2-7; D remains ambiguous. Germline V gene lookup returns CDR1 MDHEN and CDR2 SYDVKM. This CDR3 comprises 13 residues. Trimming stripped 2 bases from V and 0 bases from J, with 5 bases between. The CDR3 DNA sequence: TGTGCCAGCAGTTTAATCGGCTCCTACGAGCAGTACTTC. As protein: CASSLIGSYEQYF. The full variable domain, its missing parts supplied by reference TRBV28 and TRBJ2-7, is DVKVTQSSRYLVKRTGEKVFLECVQDMDHENMFWYRQDPGLGLRLIYFSYDVKMKEKGDIPEGYSVSREKKERFSLILESASTNQTSMYLCASSLIGSYEQYFGPGTRLTVT.

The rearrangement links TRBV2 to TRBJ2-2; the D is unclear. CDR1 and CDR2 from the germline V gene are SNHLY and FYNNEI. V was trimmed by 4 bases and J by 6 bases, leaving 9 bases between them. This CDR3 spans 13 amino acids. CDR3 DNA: TGTGCCAGCAGTGGGAGTCCACCCGGGGAGCTGTTTTTT. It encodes CASSGSPPGELFF.

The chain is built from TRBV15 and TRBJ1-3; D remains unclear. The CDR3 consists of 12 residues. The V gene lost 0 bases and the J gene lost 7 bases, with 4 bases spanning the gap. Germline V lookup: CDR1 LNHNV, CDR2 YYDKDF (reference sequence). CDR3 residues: CATSRDRNTIYF. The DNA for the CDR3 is TGTGCCACCAGCAGAGATCGGAACACCATATATTTT. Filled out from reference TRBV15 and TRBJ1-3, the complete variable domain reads DAMVIQNPRYQVTQFGKPVTLSCSQTLNHNVMYWYQQKSSQAPKLLFHYYDKDFNNEADTPDNFQSRRPNTSFCFLDIRSPGLGDTAMYLCATSRDRNTIYFGEGSWLTVV.

CDR3 region: CASSPGGTDTGELFF. CDR3 sequence (DNA): TGTGCCAGCAGCCCAGGGGGGACCGACACCGGGGAGCTGTTTTTT. This chain joins TRBV7-9 and TRBJ2-2, with a tentative D call TRBD1 (7 bases). The CDR3 runs to 15 residues. The V gene lost 5 bases and the J gene lost 3 bases, with 13 bases spanning the gap. Per the germline V gene, CDR1 is SEHNR and CDR2 is FQNEAQ (reference sequence).

CDR3 region: CASSLFAGVSTDTQYF. CDR3 bases: TGTGCCAGCAGCTTATTCGCGGGAGTTAGCACAGATACGCAGTATTTT. The J gene is TRBJ2-3, the V gene TRBV7-2; 7 bases map to TRBD2. Per germline, CDR1 SGHTA and CDR2 FQGNSA. Unmatched junction bases numbered 5, after V lost 2 bases and J lost 0 bases. The CDR3 is 16 amino acids.

The CDR3 DNA reads as TGTGCCAGCAGTTTGGGGGGAGGCGCAGATACGCAGTATTTT. Residues: CASSLGGGADTQYF. V is TRBV28 and J is TRBJ2-3; a weak D match, TRBD2 (6 bases). CDR3 length: 14 residues. Deletions cut 3 bases from V and 4 bases from J, with 11 bases between. CDR1 and CDR2 (germline): MDHEN, SYDVKM.

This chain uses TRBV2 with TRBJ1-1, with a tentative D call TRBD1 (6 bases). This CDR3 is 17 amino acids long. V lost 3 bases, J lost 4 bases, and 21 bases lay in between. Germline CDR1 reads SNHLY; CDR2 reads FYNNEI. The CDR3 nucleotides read TGTGCCAGCAGTGACCGGGGAGGGAGGGGGGATGGCACTGAAGCTTTCTTT. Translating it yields CASSDRGGRGDGTEAFF.

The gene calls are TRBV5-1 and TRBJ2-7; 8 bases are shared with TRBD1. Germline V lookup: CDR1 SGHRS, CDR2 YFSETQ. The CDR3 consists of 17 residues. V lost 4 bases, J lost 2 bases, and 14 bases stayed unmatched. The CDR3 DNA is TGCGCCAGCAGCCGACGACCCAGGGGGCCCCTCCCCTACGAGCAGTACTTC. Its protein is CASSRRPRGPLPYEQYF.

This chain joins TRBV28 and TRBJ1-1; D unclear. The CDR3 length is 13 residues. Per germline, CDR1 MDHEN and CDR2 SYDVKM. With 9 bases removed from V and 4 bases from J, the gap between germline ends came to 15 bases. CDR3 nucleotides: TGTGCCAGTAGGGAGGACCAGGTCACTGAAGCTTTCTTT. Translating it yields CASREDQVTEAFF.

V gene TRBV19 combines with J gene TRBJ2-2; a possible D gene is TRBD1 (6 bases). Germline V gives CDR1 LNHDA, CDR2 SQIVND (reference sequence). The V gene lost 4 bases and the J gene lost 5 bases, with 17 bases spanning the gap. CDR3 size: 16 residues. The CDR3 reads CASSTPPRGGTGELFF. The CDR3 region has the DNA TGTGCCAGTAGTACCCCCCCCAGGGGCGGGACCGGGGAGCTGTTTTTT.

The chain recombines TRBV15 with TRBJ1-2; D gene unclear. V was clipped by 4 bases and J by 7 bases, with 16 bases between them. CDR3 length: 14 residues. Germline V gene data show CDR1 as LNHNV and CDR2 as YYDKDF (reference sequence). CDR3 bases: TGTGCCACCAGCAATTCGCGCCAGTCGGGTGGCTACACCTTC. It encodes CATSNSRQSGGYTF. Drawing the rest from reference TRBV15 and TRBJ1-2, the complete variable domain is DAMVIQNPRYQVTQFGKPVTLSCSQTLNHNVMYWYQQKSSQAPKLLFHYYDKDFNNEADTPDNFQSRRPNTSFCFLDIRSPGLGDTAMYLCATSNSRQSGGYTFGSGTRLTVV.